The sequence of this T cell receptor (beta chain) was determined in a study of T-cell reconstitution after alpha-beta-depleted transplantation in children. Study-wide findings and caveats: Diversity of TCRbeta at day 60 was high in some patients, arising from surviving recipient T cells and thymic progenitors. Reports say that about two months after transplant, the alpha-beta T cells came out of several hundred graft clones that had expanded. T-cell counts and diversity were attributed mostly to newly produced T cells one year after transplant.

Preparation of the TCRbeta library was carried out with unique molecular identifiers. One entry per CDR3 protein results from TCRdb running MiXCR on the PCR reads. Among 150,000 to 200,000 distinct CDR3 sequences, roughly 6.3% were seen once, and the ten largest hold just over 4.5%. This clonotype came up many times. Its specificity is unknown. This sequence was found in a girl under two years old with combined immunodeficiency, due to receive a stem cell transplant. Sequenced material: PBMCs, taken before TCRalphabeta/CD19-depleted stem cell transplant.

CDR3 DNA: TGTGCCAGCTCACCACGTGGGAGGTGGGAGTACAATGAGCAGTTCTTC. This encodes CASSPRGRWEYNEQFF. The rearrangement joins TRBV18 to TRBJ2-1, with D tentatively TRBD2 (6 bases). Trimming removed 1 base at V and 4 bases at J, with 14 bases between. This CDR3 spans 16 amino acids. Germline values: CDR1 KGHSH, CDR2 LQKENI. Looking up the rest from reference TRBV18 and TRBJ2-1 gives the full variable domain: NAGVMQNPRHLVRRRGQEARLRCSPMKGHSHVYWYRQLPEEGLKFMVYLQKENIIDESGMPKERFSAEFPKEGPSILRIQQVVRGDSAAYFCASSPRGRWEYNEQFFGPGTRLTVL.